What follows are 24 T cell receptor beta chains derived from one specimen sequenced in a study of T cell changes during pregnancy in multiple sclerosis. Only in-frame clones appear in the TCRdb table, and some are missing; sequencing was by immunoSEQ multiplex PCR. This table has 40,000 to 45,000 clones, 90% to 95% appearing once. The source material was CD4+ T cells from peripheral blood mononuclear cells, sampled before pregnancy. The receptors stem from a female donor with multiple sclerosis, enrolled in a pregnancy study.

The chain is built from TRBV10-3 and TRBJ2-2, with a tentative D call TRBD2 (5 bases). The CDR3 has 14 residues. The V and J ends lost 7 bases and 7 bases respectively, with 16 bases between them. CDR1 and CDR2 (germline): ENHRY, SYGVKD. The CDR3 DNA follows: TGTGCCATCACGGACCGGGGAAAGGGCGGGGAGCTGTTTTTT. It is translated as CAITDRGKGGELFF.

This chain uses TRBV7-3 with TRBJ1-3; D ambiguous. The CDR3 length is 14 residues. CDR1 is SGHTA, CDR2 FQGTGA, per germline. V lost 3 bases, J lost 0 bases, and 6 bases lay in between. CDR3 bases: TGTGCCAGCAGCTTGACGGGCTCTGGAAACACCATATATTTT. Protein: CASSLTGSGNTIYF.

The chain joins TRBV30 to TRBJ1-6, with TRBD1 matching 7 bases. The V gene end was trimmed by 8 bases and the J gene end by 7 bases; junction bases not matched to a gene: 8. Germline values: CDR1 GTSNPN, CDR2 SVGIG (reference sequence). CDR3 length: 13 residues. CDR3 DNA: TGTGCCCGAGACAGGGATGAGAATTCACCCCTCCACTTT. Translated: CARDRDENSPLHF.

The chain carries TRBV30 and TRBJ2-1, with 7 positions matching TRBD1. Per germline, CDR1 GTSNPN and CDR2 SVGIG (reference sequence). The CDR3 extends over 14 amino acids. The ends lost 2 bases at V and 8 bases at J; junction bases unmatched: 9. The CDR3 here is CAWSSNYRGDEQFF. The CDR3 DNA reads as TGTGCCTGGAGTTCCAACTACAGGGGCGATGAGCAGTTCTTC.

The chain couples TRBV2 to TRBJ2-1, with 9 bases identical to TRBD2. The CDR3 has 15 residues. With V trimmed by 3 bases and J by 7 bases, 7 bases remained unmatched. CDR1 is SNHLY, CDR2 FYNNEI, per germline. In DNA, the CDR3 is TGTGCCAGCAGTGAGGTGCGGGGGGGCGTGAATGAGCAGTTCTTC. Amino acids: CASSEVRGGVNEQFF.

The rearrangement uses TRBV6-5 and TRBJ2-2; 9 bases map to TRBD2. Germline values: CDR1 MNHEY, CDR2 SVGAGI. The CDR3 has 15 residues. V lost 6 bases to trimming and J lost 7 bases; unmatched junction nucleotides: 9. CDR3 in amino acids: CASSPGLAMGGELFF. The CDR3 region has the DNA TGTGCCAGCAGCCCGGGACTAGCAATGGGCGGGGAGCTGTTTTTT.

This CDR3 reads CASSLLTSGSYEQYF. CDR3 in DNA: TGTGCCAGCAGTTTATTGACTAGCGGGTCCTACGAGCAGTACTTC. The V call is TRBV6-5, the J call TRBJ2-7, with 10 positions matching TRBD2. The V and J ends lost 4 bases and 1 base, in that order; junction bases with no gene match: 4. Germline V CDR1 and CDR2: MNHEY, SVGAGI. The CDR3 is 15 residues long.

The chain combines TRBV7-2 with TRBJ1-4; the D gene is possibly TRBD1 (6 bases). Germline-derived CDR1 and CDR2 are SGHTA and FQGNSA. CDR3 length: 16 amino acids. The germline V and J ends were trimmed by 1 base and 6 bases, with 15 bases remaining between them. CDR3 loop: CASSLVAPRGDEKLFF. In nucleotides, the CDR3 is TGTGCCAGCAGCTTAGTAGCCCCCAGGGGTGATGAAAAACTGTTTTTT. The full variable domain, with the rest looked up from reference TRBV7-2 and TRBJ1-4, is GAGVSQSPSNKVTEKGKDVELRCDPISGHTALYWYRQSLGQGLEFLIYFQGNSAPDKSGLPSDRFSAERTGGSVSTLTIQRTQQEDSAVYLCASSLVAPRGDEKLFFGSGTQLSVL.

In DNA, the CDR3 is TGTGCCAGCAGTTACGGCGGGGGAACGAACACCGGGGAGCTGTTTTTT. Protein sequence: CASSYGGGTNTGELFF. This chain links TRBV6-6 with TRBJ2-2, with 7 positions matching TRBD2. This CDR3 spans 16 amino acids. V gave up 2 bases and J gave up 0 bases; unmatched junction bases: 3. The germline gives CDR1 MNHNY, CDR2 SVGAGI (reference sequence).

In this sample, this clone turned up once. The V gene is TRBV4-3, the J gene TRBJ2-2; the match to TRBD2 covers 9 bases. CDR3 length: 16 amino acids. Losses at the gene ends were 1 base for V and 6 bases for J; bases not matched to a gene: 6. Germline CDR1 reads LGHNA; CDR2 reads YSLEER. CDR3: CASSQGRGGLAGELFF. CDR3 DNA sequence: TGCGCCAGCAGCCAAGGGCGGGGGGGCCTCGCCGGGGAGCTGTTTTTT.

The chain joins TRBV7-2 to TRBJ1-1; D not resolved. The CDR3 totals 15 residues. V was clipped by 1 base and J by 3 bases, with 12 bases between them. Looked up from germline, CDR1 is SGHTA and CDR2 is FQGNSA. Here the CDR3 reads CASSLESAGYTEAFF. In DNA form, the CDR3 reads TGTGCCAGCAGCTTAGAGTCAGCGGGGTACACTGAAGCTTTCTTT.

The J gene is TRBJ2-1, the V gene TRBV9; TRBD2 agrees at 14 bases. Germline V gene sequence: CDR1 SGDLS, CDR2 YYNGEE. This CDR3 comprises 17 residues. V lost 3 bases to trimming and J lost 7 bases; unmatched junction nucleotides: 9. The CDR3 region is CASSDGTSGGRWNEQFF. The DNA of the CDR3 is TGTGCCAGCAGCGACGGGACTAGCGGGGGTCGATGGAATGAGCAGTTCTTC. Variable domain in full (rest from reference TRBV9 and TRBJ2-1): DSGVTQTPKHLITATGQRVTLRCSPRSGDLSVYWYQQSLDQGLQFLIQYYNGEERAKGNILERFSAQQFPDLHSELNLSSLELGDSALYFCASSDGTSGGRWNEQFFGPGTRLTVL.

The CDR3: CASSTLASGGADTQYF. CDR3 sequence (DNA): TGTGCCAGCAGTACACTCGCTAGCGGGGGGGCAGATACGCAGTATTTT. The chain combines TRBV27 with TRBJ2-3; TRBD2 matches 12 bases. V gave up 5 bases and J gave up 4 bases; unmatched junction bases: 7. CDR1 and CDR2 (germline): MNHEY, SMNVEV (reference sequence). The CDR3 spans 16 residues.

In DNA, the CDR3 is TGTGCCAGCAGTTATATAGGGGTCGGTGAGCAGTTCTTC. Translation gives CASSYIGVGEQFF. The chain has TRBV7-3 and TRBJ2-1, with TRBD1 as a possible D gene (5 bases). V was pared by 6 bases and J by 9 bases, with 15 bases between. The CDR3 spans 13 residues. CDR1 and CDR2 (germline): SGHTA, FQGTGA. Supplemented by reference TRBV7-3 and TRBJ2-1, the full variable domain reads GAGVSQTPSNKVTEKGKYVELRCDPISGHTALYWYRQSLGQGPEFLIYFQGTGAADDSGLPNDRFFAVRPEGSVSTLKIQRTERGDSAVYLCASSYIGVGEQFFGPGTRLTVL.

The chain uses TRBV2 and TRBJ1-2; D is unclear. Germline values: CDR1 SNHLY, CDR2 FYNNEI. CDR3 size: 13 residues. V dropped 6 bases and J dropped 4 bases, with 12 bases sitting between them. CDR3 loop: CASSGEVSYGYTF. CDR3 in DNA: TGTGCCAGCAGCGGGGAGGTGAGCTATGGCTACACCTTC.

This chain uses TRBV18 with TRBJ2-7; TRBD2 matches 15 bases. The germline V gene encodes CDR1 KGHSH and CDR2 LQKENI. The CDR3 length is 16 residues. V trimming: 6 bases; J trimming: 3 bases; junction bases outside the gene matches: 6. In nucleotides, the CDR3 is TGTGCCAGCTCCCTGGGGACTAGCGGGGGGCTCTACGAGCAGTACTTC. Its protein is CASSLGTSGGLYEQYF.

The genes are TRBV4-2 and TRBJ2-7, with 7 bases lining up with TRBD1. This CDR3 is built from 13 residues. Germline V gives CDR1 LGHNA, CDR2 YNFKEQ. J gave up 0 bases and V 5 bases, and 1 base lay outside the gene matches. The CDR3 DNA reads TGTGCCAGCAGCGGGACAGACTCCTACGAGCAGTACTTC. It codes for CASSGTDSYEQYF.

The chain joins TRBV5-6 to TRBJ1-1; 7 nucleotides agree with TRBD1. The CDR3 runs 17 residues. V was clipped by 4 bases and J by 7 bases; unmatched bases: 19. CDR1 and CDR2 (germline): SGHDT, YYEEEE. CDR3 amino acids: CASSAMEDRVRSSEAFF. CDR3 bases: TGTGCCAGCAGCGCAATGGAAGACAGGGTGAGGTCCAGTGAAGCTTTCTTT.

Turning to this clone: One end of the junction is discordant with germline, which a read error may explain. The rearrangement joins TRBV11-2 to TRBJ2-1, with 8 bases aligning to TRBD2. The CDR3 sequence is 16 residues long. The germline CDR1 and CDR2 sequences are SGHAT and FQNNGV. This CDR3 reads CASSLEAGAWTGEQFF. The CDR3 nucleotides read TGTGCCAGCAGCCTAGAAGCGGGGGCATGGACTGGAGAGCAGTTCTTC.

The chain joins TRBV4-1 to TRBJ1-5; a possible D gene is TRBD1 (6 bases). This CDR3 region has 15 residues. The germline CDR1 and CDR2 sequences are MGHRA and YSYEKL. Trimming cost V 0 bases and J 11 bases, with 17 bases left between them. Here the CDR3 DNA reads TGCGCCAGCAGCCAAGATCCCCAGGGGAAGGATGCCCAGCATTTT. Amino acid sequence: CASSQDPQGKDAQHF.

This chain links TRBV7-2 with TRBJ2-7; D is uncertain. Between the trimmed V and J ends, which lost 2 bases and 3 bases, there was a span of 8 bases. The CDR3 has 13 amino acids. In germline, CDR1 is SGHTA, CDR2 FQGNSA. The CDR3 coding sequence is TGTGCCAGCAGCTTATACAGATTCTACGAGCAGTACTTC. Encoded protein: CASSLYRFYEQYF.

The CDR3 DNA is TGTGCCAGCAGCGCATGGACAGCGTCCTACGAGCAGTACTTC. It translates to CASSAWTASYEQYF. The V gene is TRBV7-2, the J gene TRBJ2-7, with D possibly matching TRBD1 (6 bases). V was trimmed by 5 bases and J by 1 base, leaving 12 bases between them. This CDR3 has 14 amino acids. Germline-derived CDR1 and CDR2 are SGHTA and FQGNSA.

The CDR3 spells CASSMGDEQYF. The CDR3 bases are TGTGCCAGCAGCATGGGCGACGAGCAGTACTTC. The chain combines TRBV6-5 with TRBJ2-7; unclear D gene. This CDR3 contains 11 residues. V gave up 6 bases and J gave up 5 bases, with 8 bases separating them. CDR1 and CDR2 (germline): MNHEY, SVGAGI.

The chain has TRBV19 and TRBJ1-1; possibly TRBD1 for D (6 bases). Germline V gives CDR1 LNHDA, CDR2 SQIVND (reference sequence). There are 17 residues in the CDR3. The germline V and J ends were trimmed by 6 bases and 0 bases, with 20 bases remaining between them. CDR3 coding DNA: TGTGCCAGTAGACGAAAAGGCGACAGGTTGGTGAACACTGAAGCTTTCTTT. It encodes CASRRKGDRLVNTEAFF.